This T cell receptor (beta chain) emerged from a study of cytomegalovirus exposure and HLA in healthy donors. Whole-study results and caveats: Highest at DRB1 and lowest at HLA-C, TCR association rates differed among HLA loci in a later analysis. With further analysis later on, most CMV-associated TCR beta chains appeared HLA-restricted. A later analysis showed that HLA-associated TCR beta chains had undergone more clonal expansion than equally common others.

In the PCR, 60 Vbeta and 13 Jbeta primers were used. Original processing notes: The count from a later analysis was about 80 million unique TCR beta chains, some 12 million of them shared. Produced via immunoSEQ multiplex PCR; TCRdb's table is partial and in-frame only. The D gene and trimming were derived from the DNA, and the V and J assignments and clone size from that table. This table holds some 150,000 clones, over 60% found once. This clone was detected a few times. Its target is not known. This CDR3 region has 15 residues. Trimming shortened V by 0 bases and J by 4 bases, and 11 bases separated the two germline ends. CDR1 and CDR2 (germline): MRHNA, SNTAGT.

The source is a female donor in good health and CMV-seronegative. This sequence joins TRBV6-4 and TRBJ2-3; tentatively, D is TRBD1 (5 bases). Sequenced sample: PBMCs. The CDR3 DNA sequence: TGTGCCAGCAGTGACTCGATTGAAGGGGCAGATACGCAGTATTTT. This codes for CASSDSIEGADTQYF.